The clone carrying this T cell receptor (beta chain) was recorded many times. Its antigen is still unknown. The CDR3 totals 15 residues. Germline CDR1 reads SGDLS; CDR2 reads YYNGEE. The junction had 8 bases not matched to a gene; V was cut back by 3 bases and J by 6 bases. This sample was included in a study of T cells after yellow fever vaccination. MiXCR, run by TCRdb on the 5' RACE reads, gives a single entry per CDR3 protein. The repertoire holds about 240,000 distinct CDR3 sequences, with 6.9% as singletons. General observations from the study: Reappearance after the booster was seen for most primary-vaccination clones, at roughly 96% CD4 and 88% CD8.

The sequences come from CD4+ T cells sorted from PBMCs, collected 15 days after the yellow fever booster vaccination. This clonotype was sampled from a man aged 30 to 39 who received the YFV17D yellow fever vaccine. J is TRBJ2-5 and V is TRBV9, with 10 bases aligning to TRBD1. For the CDR3, the DNA is TGTGCCAGCAGCGCAACGACAGGGGGCGAGAAGACCCAGTACTTC. Amino acids: CASSATTGGEKTQYF.